Below, 20 T cell receptor beta chains from the same sample are listed, as sequenced in a study of blood T cell repertoires in COVID-19. Method: immunoSEQ multiplex PCR; TCRdb's copy keeps in-frame clones and lacks some. Altogether around 60,000 clones are present, approximately 80% being singletons, with the ten largest covering roughly 10%. Sequencing was done on a sample of peripheral blood. Source of these receptors: a man aged 45-65 years with COVID-19, enrolled during active disease.

The chain has TRBV30 and TRBJ2-2; possible D gene TRBD2, 6 bases. Germline V CDR1 and CDR2: GTSNPN, SVGIG (reference sequence). Trimming took off 0 bases at V and 7 bases at J, with 12 bases between the two ends. The length of the CDR3 is 14 residues. CDR3 nucleotide sequence: TGTGCCTGGAGTGTCCGGGGAGGAGGCGGGGAGCTGTTTTTT. It translates to CAWSVRGGGGELFF.

This rearrangement joins TRBV29-1 to TRBJ2-7; 8 bases map to TRBD1. With V trimmed by 7 bases and J by 5 bases, 10 bases remained unmatched. CDR1 and CDR2 from the germline V gene are SQVTM and ANQGSEA. The CDR3 loop spans 13 amino acids. The CDR3 region is CSGLTGDSDEQYF. The DNA for the CDR3 is TGCAGCGGCCTGACAGGGGATTCCGACGAGCAGTACTTC.

The J gene is TRBJ1-2, the V gene TRBV30; 9 nucleotides align to TRBD1. The ends lost 0 bases at V and 2 bases at J; junction bases unmatched: 4. CDR3 length: 15 residues. Germline CDR1 GTSNPN, CDR2 SVGIG (reference sequence). The chain's CDR3 is CAWSVPDRGNYGYTF. As DNA, the CDR3 is TGTGCCTGGAGTGTACCTGACAGGGGGAACTATGGCTACACCTTC.

V gene TRBV7-2 combines with J gene TRBJ2-7; 9 nucleotides agree with TRBD2. The V gene end was trimmed by 0 bases and the J gene end by 5 bases; junction bases not matched to a gene: 8. Germline lookup yields CDR1 SGHTA and CDR2 FQGNSA. This CDR3 has 16 amino acids. This CDR3 is CASSLALGTSSDEQYF. CDR3 sequence (DNA): TGTGCCAGCAGCTTAGCTCTCGGGACTAGCAGCGACGAGCAGTACTTC.

This clone was seen a single time. J is TRBJ2-3 and V is TRBV29-1, with TRBD1 as a possible D gene (6 bases). CDR1 is SQVTM and CDR2 is ANQGSEA in the germline V gene. CDR3 length equals 14 residues. V was pared by 3 bases and J by 4 bases, with 14 bases between. The CDR3: CSVDRGGSADTQYF. The CDR3 DNA is TGCAGCGTTGACAGGGGTGGGAGTGCAGATACGCAGTATTTT.

This clone has a single count. The rearrangement joins TRBV6-5 to TRBJ1-1; 8 positions match TRBD1. CDR3 length equals 15 residues. CDR1 and CDR2 (germline): MNHEY, SVGAGI. J gave up 4 bases and V 5 bases, and 9 bases lay outside the gene matches. The chain's CDR3 is CASSNGQGYGTEAFF. The CDR3 DNA reads as TGTGCCAGCAGTAATGGACAGGGATATGGCACTGAAGCTTTCTTT.

V gene TRBV5-8 combines with J gene TRBJ2-1; 8 nucleotides match TRBD1. Germline V gene lookup returns CDR1 SGHTS and CDR2 YDEGEE. The CDR3 spans 16 residues. V shed 4 bases and J 5 bases; nucleotides not matched to a gene: 11. The CDR3 DNA reads as TGTGCCAGCAGCCTGGGACAGGTCGGGATGCACAATGAGCAGTTCTTC. It codes for CASSLGQVGMHNEQFF.

This clone appeared a single time. This chain connects TRBV4-2 to TRBJ2-6, with D maybe TRBD1 (6 bases). The CDR3 loop spans 15 amino acids. CDR1 LGHNA and CDR2 YNFKEQ come from the germline V gene. Deletions cut 0 bases from V and 10 bases from J, with 13 bases between. The CDR3 protein is CASSQEGRDINVLTF. The DNA of the CDR3 is TGTGCCAGCAGCCAAGAGGGTCGGGACATAAACGTCCTGACTTTC.

This clone was detected a few times. CDR3 sequence: CASSLTETGGYTF. In nucleotides, the CDR3 is TGTGCCAGCAGCTTAACGGAAACCGGGGGCTACACCTTC. This rearrangement joins TRBV7-3 to TRBJ1-2; the D is unclear. V was clipped by 0 bases and J by 8 bases, with 10 bases between them. CDR1 and CDR2 (germline): SGHTA, FQGTGA. This CDR3 spans 13 amino acids.

V usage is TRBV4-2 and J usage is TRBJ2-3, with 7 bases lining up with TRBD1. The CDR3 extends over 16 amino acids. Germline CDR1 LGHNA, CDR2 YNFKEQ. After removal of 0 bases from V and 4 bases from J, the junction contained 7 bases not matched to a gene. As DNA, the CDR3 is TGTGCCAGCAGCCAAGAACAGGGCAGGGGGTCAGATACGCAGTATTTT. Amino acid sequence: CASSQEQGRGSDTQYF.

The chain couples TRBV10-3 to TRBJ1-2; TRBD1 might be the D (6 bases). CDR1 ENHRY and CDR2 SYGVKD come from the germline V gene. The CDR3 is 12 amino acids. The V end lost 6 bases, the J end lost 8 bases, and 13 bases lay between the germline ends. The CDR3 is CAISPGDGGYTF. The CDR3 DNA reads as TGTGCCATCAGCCCAGGGGATGGGGGCTACACCTTC.

This clone was counted a single time. The genes are TRBV7-8 and TRBJ2-2, with D possibly TRBD1 on 6 matching bases. The CDR3 has 14 residues. Looked up from germline, CDR1 is SGHVS and CDR2 is FQNEAQ. The V end lost 4 bases, the J end lost 2 bases, and 8 bases lay between the germline ends. In DNA, the CDR3 is TGTGCCAGCAGCTGGGGACATAACACCGGGGAGCTGTTTTTT. Protein: CASSWGHNTGELFF.

The chain is built from TRBV5-1 and TRBJ1-1, with TRBD1 identical over 7 bases. Trimming took 4 bases from V and 2 from J; bases not matched to a gene: 5. Per germline, CDR1 SGHRS and CDR2 YFSETQ. This CDR3 comprises 14 residues. This CDR3 reads CASSTGTANTEAFF. DNA of the CDR3: TGCGCCAGCAGCACCGGGACAGCCAACACTGAAGCTTTCTTT.

The chain combines TRBV3-1 (or the pseudogene TRBV3-2) with TRBJ2-3, with TRBD2 matching 7 bases. Looked up from germline, CDR1 is LGHDT and CDR2 is YNNKEL (reference sequence). This CDR3 has 16 residues. Unmatched junction bases numbered 10, after V lost 4 bases and J lost 3 bases. The CDR3 is CASSLGPPGGTDTQYF. CDR3 in DNA: TGTGCCAGCAGCCTGGGACCTCCGGGGGGTACAGATACGCAGTATTTT.

The CDR3 DNA sequence: TGTGCCAGCAGTTGGACTAGCGGGAGGTATGAGCAGTTCTTC. Translating gives CASSWTSGRYEQFF. V and J are TRBV6-2 or TRBV6-3 and TRBJ2-1; TRBD2 matches 14 bases. Looked up from germline, CDR1 is MNHEY and CDR2 is SVGEGT. The CDR3 loop spans 14 amino acids. V shed 4 bases, J shed 8 bases, and the junction held 1 base outside the gene matches.

The count of this clone is one. The genes are TRBV7-8 and TRBJ1-2; tentative D call: TRBD1 (5 bases). This CDR3 spans 14 amino acids. Trimming took 5 bases from V and 2 from J, leaving 12 bases between them. CDR1 is SGHVS and CDR2 is FQNEAQ in the germline V gene. This CDR3 reads CASSLGQINYGYTF. DNA of the CDR3: TGTGCCAGCAGCCTTGGACAAATCAACTATGGCTACACCTTC.

J is TRBJ1-5 and V is TRBV28; 7 nucleotides align to TRBD1. Germline V gene lookup returns CDR1 MDHEN and CDR2 SYDVKM. Losses at the gene ends were 4 bases for V and 5 bases for J; bases not matched to a gene: 8. CDR3 size: 15 residues. The CDR3 region has the DNA TGTGCCAGCAGTTCTGTTGGGACAGAGGATCAGCCCCAGCATTTT. This translates into CASSSVGTEDQPQHF.

The chain uses TRBV28 and TRBJ1-1; 10 nucleotides align to TRBD1. The germline V gene encodes CDR1 MDHEN and CDR2 SYDVKM. Trimming at V came to 2 bases and at J to 3 bases, leaving 6 bases not matched to a gene. The CDR3 is 16 amino acids. The CDR3 sequence is CASSLRGGTGDTEAFF. CDR3 in DNA: TGTGCCAGCAGTTTAAGAGGTGGGACAGGGGACACTGAAGCTTTCTTT.

The V and J genes are TRBV19 and TRBJ1-4; 8 positions match TRBD1. CDR3 length: 14 amino acids. Trimming took 8 bases from V and 5 from J; bases not matched to a gene: 7. Per germline, CDR1 LNHDA and CDR2 SQIVND (reference sequence). The CDR3 nucleotides read TGTGCCAGTGGAACGGACAGGGTGAATGAAAAACTGTTTTTT. This codes for CASGTDRVNEKLFF.

The chain uses TRBV6-5 and TRBJ2-1; 11 nucleotides line up with TRBD2. The germline V gene has CDR1 MNHEY and CDR2 SVGAGI. Germline trimming cut 5 bases from V and 3 bases from J; bases unmatched to any gene: 3. The CDR3 covers 15 residues. The DNA for the CDR3 is TGTGCCAGCAGTCAACTAGCGGGAGACTACAATGAGCAGTTCTTC. Amino acid sequence: CASSQLAGDYNEQFF.